Sequencing of this TCR beta chain was carried out in a study of cytomegalovirus exposure and HLA in healthy donors. Study context: Approximately 85 million unique TCRs from HLA-typed donors were held in an early data release. Whole-study findings and limits: It was only CMV serostatus that was available as immune exposure information. Data from an earlier analysis indicated that most TCR beta V segments were productive either about 87% or about 30% of the time. A further, later analysis showed that HLA-associated TCR beta chains (compared with equally common others) were more clonally expanded.

The CDR3 sequence is 13 residues long. Germline CDR1 is SGHNT and CDR2 is YENEEA. V shed 4 bases, J shed 8 bases, and the junction held 7 bases outside the gene matches. In the case of this clone: The antigen remains undetermined.

The PCR used 60 Vbeta and 13 Jbeta primers. Using immunoSEQ multiplex PCR, the repertoire was profiled, and TCRdb retains in-frame clones only, with some absent. The sample holds 85,000 to 130,000 clones, approximately 68% seen once. Source material: PBMCs. The receptor comes from a woman aged 18-29 years in good health and CMV-seropositive. J is TRBJ1-1 and V is TRBV11-3; 7 nucleotides line up with TRBD1. The CDR3 region has the DNA TGTGCCAGCAGCTCGCGAACAGGGGCAGAAGCTTTCTTT. This encodes CASSSRTGAEAFF.